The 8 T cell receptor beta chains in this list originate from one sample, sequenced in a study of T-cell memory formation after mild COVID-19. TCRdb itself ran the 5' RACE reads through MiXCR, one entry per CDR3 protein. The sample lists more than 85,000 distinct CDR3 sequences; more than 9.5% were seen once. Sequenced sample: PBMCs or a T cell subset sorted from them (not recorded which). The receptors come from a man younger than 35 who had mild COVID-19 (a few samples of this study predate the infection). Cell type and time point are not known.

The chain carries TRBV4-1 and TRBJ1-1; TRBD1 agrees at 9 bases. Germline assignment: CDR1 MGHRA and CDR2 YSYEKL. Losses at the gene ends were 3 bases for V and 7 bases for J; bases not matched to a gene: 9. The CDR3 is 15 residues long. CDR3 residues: CASSHRGTGLSEAFF. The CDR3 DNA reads TGCGCCAGCAGCCATCGCGGGACAGGGCTCAGTGAAGCTTTCTTT.

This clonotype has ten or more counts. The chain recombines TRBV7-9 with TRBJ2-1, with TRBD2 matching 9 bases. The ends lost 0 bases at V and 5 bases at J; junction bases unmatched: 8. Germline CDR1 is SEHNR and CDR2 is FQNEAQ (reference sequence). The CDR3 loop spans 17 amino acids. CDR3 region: CASSLAGSGGPNNEQFF. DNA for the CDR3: TGTGCCAGCAGCTTAGCAGGTAGCGGGGGACCCAACAATGAGCAGTTCTTC.

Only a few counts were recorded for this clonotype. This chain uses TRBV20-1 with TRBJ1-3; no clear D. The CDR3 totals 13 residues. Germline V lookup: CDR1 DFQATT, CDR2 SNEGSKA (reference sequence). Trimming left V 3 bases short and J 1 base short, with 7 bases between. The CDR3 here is CSARVGSGNTIYF. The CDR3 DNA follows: TGCAGTGCTAGGGTGGGATCTGGAAACACCATATATTTT.

The CDR3 is CASSGPEHGKEGAKNIQYF. In nucleotides, the CDR3 is TGTGCCAGCAGCGGGCCGGAGCACGGAAAAGAAGGAGCCAAAAACATTCAGTACTTC. The genes are TRBV7-2 and TRBJ2-4; unclear D gene. The CDR3 loop spans 19 amino acids. The ends were cut back, 5 bases at V and 0 bases at J, with 23 bases in the middle. Germline V lookup: CDR1 SGHTA, CDR2 FQGNSA.

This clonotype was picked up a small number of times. CDR3 DNA: TGTGCCAGCAGTTCAGCCCGTGCGGGGGCCGAGACCCAGTACTTC. Its translation is CASSSARAGAETQYF. The chain employs TRBV7-9 and TRBJ2-5; D perhaps matches TRBD2 (7 bases). The CDR3 spans 15 residues. V lost 6 bases, J lost 5 bases, and 19 bases lay in between. The germline CDR1 and CDR2 sequences are SEHNR and FQNEAQ (reference sequence).

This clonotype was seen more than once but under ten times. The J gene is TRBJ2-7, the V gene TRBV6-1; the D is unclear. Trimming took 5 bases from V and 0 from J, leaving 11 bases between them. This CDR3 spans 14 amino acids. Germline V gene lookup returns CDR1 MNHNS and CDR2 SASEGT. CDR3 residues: CASSPTPSSYEQYV. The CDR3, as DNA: TGTGCCAGCAGTCCGACACCGAGCTCCTACGAGCAGTACGTC.

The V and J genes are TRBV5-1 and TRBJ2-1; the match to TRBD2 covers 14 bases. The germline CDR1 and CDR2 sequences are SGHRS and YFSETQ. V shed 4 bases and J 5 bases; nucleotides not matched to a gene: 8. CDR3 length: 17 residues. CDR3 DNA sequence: TGCGCCAGCAGCCCAACCGGGACTAGCGGGGGTAACAATGAGCAGTTCTTC. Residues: CASSPTGTSGGNNEQFF.

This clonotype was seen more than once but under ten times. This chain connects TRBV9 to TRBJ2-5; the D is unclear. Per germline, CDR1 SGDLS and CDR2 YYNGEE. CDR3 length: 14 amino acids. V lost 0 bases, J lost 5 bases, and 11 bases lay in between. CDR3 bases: TGTGCCAGCAGCGTAGGTCATATGGATGAGACCCAGTACTTC. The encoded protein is CASSVGHMDETQYF. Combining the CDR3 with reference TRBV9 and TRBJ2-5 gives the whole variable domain DSGVTQTPKHLITATGQRVTLRCSPRSGDLSVYWYQQSLDQGLQFLIQYYNGEERAKGNILERFSAQQFPDLHSELNLSSLELGDSALYFCASSVGHMDETQYFGPGTRLLVL.